The clone carrying this T cell receptor beta chain was seen a few times. Its antigen is still unknown. This record belongs to a study of T-cell memory formation after mild COVID-19. In TCRdb, the 5' RACE reads were re-called with MiXCR into one record per CDR3 protein. The sample has about 180,000 distinct CDR3 sequences; roughly 17% are singletons. Trimming shortened V by 5 bases and J by 0 bases, and 17 bases separated the two germline ends. This CDR3 spans 17 amino acids. Germline assignment: CDR1 SGHVS and CDR2 FQNEAQ. Broader study findings: Later expanders leaned toward CD4+, whereas clones contracting from day 15 to 85 were balanced CD4/CD8. Contracting CD4+ clones lay largely in CM and EM, with CD8+ ones residing in EMRA.

The material sequenced was PBMCs or a T cell subset sorted from them (not recorded which). This clonotype was obtained from an adult woman who had mild COVID-19 (a few samples of this study predate the infection). Cell type and time point are not known. The chain couples TRBV7-8 to TRBJ1-3; TRBD1 might be the D (5 bases). CDR3 amino acids: CASSLGLTGRSGNTIYF. Here the CDR3 DNA reads TGTGCCAGCAGCCTGGGACTAACAGGCCGCTCTGGAAACACCATATATTTT.